The 5 T cell receptor beta chains presented below share a single source sample, sequenced in a study of blood T cell repertoires in COVID-19. The assay was immunoSEQ multiplex PCR, and TCRdb's table has in-frame clones only and misses some. The sample comprises roughly 280,000 clones, about 88% of which are singletons, and over 9% rests with the top ten. Sequencing used peripheral blood. All receptors come from a woman in her thirties with COVID-19, enrolled during active disease.

The chain has TRBV2 and TRBJ2-1; 11 bases align to TRBD2. Germline V gene lookup returns CDR1 SNHLY and CDR2 FYNNEI. The CDR3 spans 16 residues. The trim removed 3 bases at V and 9 bases at J, leaving 10 bases unmatched. The CDR3 bases are TGTGCCAGCAGTGAGGGGCTAGCGGGAGGAGTGGGTGAGCAGTTCTTC. It encodes CASSEGLAGGVGEQFF.

The V gene is TRBV4-3, the J gene TRBJ1-3, with no clear D. Trimming took 0 bases from V and 0 from J, leaving 6 bases between them. Looked up from germline, CDR1 is LGHNA and CDR2 is YSLEER. The CDR3 runs 15 residues. The CDR3 spells CASSQDVYSGNTIYF. DNA for the CDR3: TGCGCCAGCAGCCAAGACGTCTACTCTGGAAACACCATATATTTT.

The chain combines TRBV7-8 with TRBJ1-5, with D perhaps TRBD1 (5 bases). The CDR3 contains 15 residues. Trimming left V 2 bases short and J 6 bases short, with 14 bases between. Per germline, CDR1 SGHVS and CDR2 FQNEAQ. This chain's CDR3 is CASSLSGDEAQPQHF. CDR3 DNA sequence: TGTGCCAGCAGCTTAAGCGGGGACGAGGCTCAGCCCCAGCATTTT. Full variable domain (outside the CDR3, taken from reference TRBV7-8 and TRBJ1-5): GAGVSQSPRYKVAKRGQDVALRCDPISGHVSLFWYQQALGQGPEFLTYFQNEAQLDKSGLPSDRFFAERPEGSVSTLKIQRTQQEDSAVYLCASSLSGDEAQPQHFGDGTRLSIL.

This chain connects TRBV28 to TRBJ1-5; 7 bases match TRBD1. V dropped 4 bases and J dropped 5; count of bases not matched to a gene: 5. The length of the CDR3 is 14 residues. Germline assignment: CDR1 MDHEN and CDR2 SYDVKM. The DNA for the CDR3 is TGTGCCAGCAGTTCCCGGGACAGATATCAGCCCCAGCATTTT. Its translation: CASSSRDRYQPQHF.

The chain has TRBV4-1 and TRBJ2-7; 16 bases are a match to TRBD2. Per the germline V gene, CDR1 is MGHRA and CDR2 is YSYEKL. With 3 bases clipped from V and 6 bases from J, the junction kept 11 bases outside the gene matches. CDR3 length: 18 residues. CDR3 region: CASSHMGSGTSGRAEQYF. The CDR3 DNA follows: TGCGCCAGCAGCCACATGGGGTCGGGGACTAGCGGGAGGGCCGAGCAGTACTTC.